Described below is a single T cell receptor beta chain sequence and its context. Here immunoSEQ multiplex PCR was the method, and the copy in TCRdb shows in-frame clones only, minus some. In the table there are under 35,000 clones, approximately 81% of which are singletons. This entry belongs to a study of T cell changes during pregnancy in multiple sclerosis. The ends lost 2 bases at V and 3 bases at J; junction bases unmatched: 7. The germline V gene has CDR1 LGHNA and CDR2 YSLEER. The CDR3 runs 16 residues. The sequence was obtained from a female donor with multiple sclerosis, enrolled in a pregnancy study. The rearrangement joins TRBV4-3 to TRBJ2-3; 8 bases are a match to TRBD2. Here the sequenced sample was CD8+ T cells from peripheral blood mononuclear cells, taken after pregnancy. Written as DNA, the CDR3 is TGCGCCAGCAGCCAATACCCGGGACTAGATACAGATACGCAGTATTTT. It encodes CASSQYPGLDTDTQYF.